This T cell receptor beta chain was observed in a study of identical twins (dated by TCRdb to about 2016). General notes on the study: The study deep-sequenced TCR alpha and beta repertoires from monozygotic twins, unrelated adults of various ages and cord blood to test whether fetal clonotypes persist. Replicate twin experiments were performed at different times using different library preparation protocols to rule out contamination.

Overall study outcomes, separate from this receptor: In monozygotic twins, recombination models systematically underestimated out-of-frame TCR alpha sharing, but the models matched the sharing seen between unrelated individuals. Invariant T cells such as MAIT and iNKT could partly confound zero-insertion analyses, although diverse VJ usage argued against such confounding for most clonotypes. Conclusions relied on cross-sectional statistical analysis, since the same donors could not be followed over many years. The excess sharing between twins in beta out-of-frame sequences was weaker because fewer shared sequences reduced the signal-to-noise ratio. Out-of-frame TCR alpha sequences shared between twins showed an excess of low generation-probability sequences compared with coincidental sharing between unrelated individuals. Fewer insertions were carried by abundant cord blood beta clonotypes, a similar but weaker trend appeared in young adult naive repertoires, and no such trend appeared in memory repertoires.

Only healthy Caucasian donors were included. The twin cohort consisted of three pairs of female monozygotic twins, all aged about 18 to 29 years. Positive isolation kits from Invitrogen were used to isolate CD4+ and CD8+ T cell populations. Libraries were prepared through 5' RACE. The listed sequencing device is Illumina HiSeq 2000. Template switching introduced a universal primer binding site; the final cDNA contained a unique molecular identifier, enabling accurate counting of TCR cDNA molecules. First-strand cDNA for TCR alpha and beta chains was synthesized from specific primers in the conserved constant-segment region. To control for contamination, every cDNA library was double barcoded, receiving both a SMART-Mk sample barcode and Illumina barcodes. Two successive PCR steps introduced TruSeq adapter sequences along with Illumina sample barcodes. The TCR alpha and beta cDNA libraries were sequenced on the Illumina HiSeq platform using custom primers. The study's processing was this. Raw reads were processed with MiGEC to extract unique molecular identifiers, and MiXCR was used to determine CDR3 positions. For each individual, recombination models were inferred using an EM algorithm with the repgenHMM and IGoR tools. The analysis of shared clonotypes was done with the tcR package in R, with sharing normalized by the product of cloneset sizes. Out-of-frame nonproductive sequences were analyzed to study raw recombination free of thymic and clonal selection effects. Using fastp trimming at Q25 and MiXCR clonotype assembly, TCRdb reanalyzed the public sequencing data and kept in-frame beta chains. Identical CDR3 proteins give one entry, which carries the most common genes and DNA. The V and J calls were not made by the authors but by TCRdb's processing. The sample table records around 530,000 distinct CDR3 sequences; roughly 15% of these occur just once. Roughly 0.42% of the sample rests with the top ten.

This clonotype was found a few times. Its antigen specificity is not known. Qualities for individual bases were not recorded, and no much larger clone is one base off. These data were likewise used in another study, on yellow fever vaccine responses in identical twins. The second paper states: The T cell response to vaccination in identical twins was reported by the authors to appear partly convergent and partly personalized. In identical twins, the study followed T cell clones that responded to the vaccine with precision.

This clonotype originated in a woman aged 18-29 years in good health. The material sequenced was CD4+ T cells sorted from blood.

The nucleotide sequence reads as follows: TGTGCCAGCAGCCAAACGCCTCCGGGGAGCTCCTACAATGAGCAGTTCTTC. It specifies CASSQTPPGSSYNEQFF. The chain is encoded by TRBV7-2 joined to TRBJ2-1; a tentative D call is TRBD2 (5 bases match). Looking up the germline V gene yields CDR1 SGHTA and CDR2 FQGNSA. The trim is 5 bases for V and 0 bases for J, with a gap of 17 bases between the germline ends. The CDR3, cysteine through phenylalanine, is 17 amino acids long. The retained sequence is limited to the CDR3, 51 bases, with the frame set at the first base.